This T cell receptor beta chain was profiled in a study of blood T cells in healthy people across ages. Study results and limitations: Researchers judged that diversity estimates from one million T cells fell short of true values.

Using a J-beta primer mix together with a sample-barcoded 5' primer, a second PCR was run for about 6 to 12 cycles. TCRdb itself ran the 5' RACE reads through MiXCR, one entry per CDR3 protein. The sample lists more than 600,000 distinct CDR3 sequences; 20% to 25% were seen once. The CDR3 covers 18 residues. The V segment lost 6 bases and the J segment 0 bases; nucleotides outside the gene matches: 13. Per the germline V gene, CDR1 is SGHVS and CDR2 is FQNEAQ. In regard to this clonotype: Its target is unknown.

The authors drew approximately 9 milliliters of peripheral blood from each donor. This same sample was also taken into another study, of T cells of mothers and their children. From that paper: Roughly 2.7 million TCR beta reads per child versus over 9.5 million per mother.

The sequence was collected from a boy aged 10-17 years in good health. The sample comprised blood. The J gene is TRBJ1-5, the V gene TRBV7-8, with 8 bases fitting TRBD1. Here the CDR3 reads CASSPPRDRYYSNQPQHF. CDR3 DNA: TGTGCCAGCAGTCCCCCTCGGGACAGGTATTATAGCAATCAGCCCCAGCATTTT. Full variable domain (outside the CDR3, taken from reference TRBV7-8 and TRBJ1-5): GAGVSQSPRYKVAKRGQDVALRCDPISGHVSLFWYQQALGQGPEFLTYFQNEAQLDKSGLPSDRFFAERPEGSVSTLKIQRTQQEDSAVYLCASSPPRDRYYSNQPQHFGDGTRLSIL.